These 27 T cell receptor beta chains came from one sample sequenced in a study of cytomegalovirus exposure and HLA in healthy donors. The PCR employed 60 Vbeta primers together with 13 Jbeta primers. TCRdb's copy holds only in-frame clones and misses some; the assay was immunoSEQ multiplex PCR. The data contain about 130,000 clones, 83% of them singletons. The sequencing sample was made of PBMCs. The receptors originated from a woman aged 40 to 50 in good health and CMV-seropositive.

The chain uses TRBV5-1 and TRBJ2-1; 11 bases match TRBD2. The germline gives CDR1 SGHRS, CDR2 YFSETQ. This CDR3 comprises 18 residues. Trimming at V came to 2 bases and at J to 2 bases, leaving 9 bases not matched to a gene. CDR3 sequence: CASSFYWEGLAAYNEQFF. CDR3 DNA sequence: TGCGCCAGCAGCTTTTACTGGGAGGGACTAGCGGCCTACAATGAGCAGTTCTTC.

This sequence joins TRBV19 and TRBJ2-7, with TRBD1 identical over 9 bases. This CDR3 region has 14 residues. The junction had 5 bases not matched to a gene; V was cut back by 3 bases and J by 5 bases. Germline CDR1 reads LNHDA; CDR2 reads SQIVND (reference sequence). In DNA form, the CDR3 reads TGTGCCAGTAGTATGGGACAGGGTAGAGACGAGCAGTACTTC. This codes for CASSMGQGRDEQYF.

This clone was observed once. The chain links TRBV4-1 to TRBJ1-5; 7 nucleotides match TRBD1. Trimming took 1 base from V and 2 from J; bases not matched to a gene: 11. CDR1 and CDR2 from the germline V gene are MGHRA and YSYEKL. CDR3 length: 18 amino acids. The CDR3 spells CASSQVISGTAGNQPQHF. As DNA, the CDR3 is TGCGCCAGCAGCCAAGTTATTTCCGGGACAGCGGGCAATCAGCCCCAGCATTTT.

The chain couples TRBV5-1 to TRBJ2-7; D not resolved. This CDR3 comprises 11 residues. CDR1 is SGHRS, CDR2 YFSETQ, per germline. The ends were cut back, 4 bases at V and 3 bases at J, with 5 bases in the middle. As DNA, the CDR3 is TGCGCCAGCAGCACAAACTACGAGCAGTACTTC. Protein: CASSTNYEQYF.

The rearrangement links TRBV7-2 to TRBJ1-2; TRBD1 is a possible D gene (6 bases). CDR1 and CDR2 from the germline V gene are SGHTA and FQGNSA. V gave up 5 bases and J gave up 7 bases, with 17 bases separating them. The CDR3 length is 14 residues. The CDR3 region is CASSLRRGQPGYTF. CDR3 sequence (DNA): TGTGCCAGCAGCCTCCGCAGGGGTCAGCCTGGCTACACCTTC. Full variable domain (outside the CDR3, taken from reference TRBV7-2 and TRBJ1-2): GAGVSQSPSNKVTEKGKDVELRCDPISGHTALYWYRQSLGQGLEFLIYFQGNSAPDKSGLPSDRFSAERTGGSVSTLTIQRTQQEDSAVYLCASSLRRGQPGYTFGSGTRLTVV.

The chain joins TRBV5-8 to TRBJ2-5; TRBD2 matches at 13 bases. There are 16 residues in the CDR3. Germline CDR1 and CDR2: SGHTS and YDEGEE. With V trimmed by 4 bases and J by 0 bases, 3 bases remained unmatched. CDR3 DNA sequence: TGTGCCAGCAGCCTCGGACTAGCGGGAGACCAAGAGACCCAGTACTTC. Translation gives CASSLGLAGDQETQYF. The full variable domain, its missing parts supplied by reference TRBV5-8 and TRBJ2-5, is EAGVTQSPTHLIKTRGQQATLRCSPISGHTSVYWYQQALGLGLQFLLWYDEGEERNRGNFPPRFSGRQFPNYSSELNVNALELEDSALYLCASSLGLAGDQETQYFGPGTRLLVL.

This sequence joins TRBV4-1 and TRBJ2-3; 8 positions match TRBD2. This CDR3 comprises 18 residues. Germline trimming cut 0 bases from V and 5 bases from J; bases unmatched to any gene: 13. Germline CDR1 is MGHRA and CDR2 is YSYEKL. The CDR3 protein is CASSQERVRGRRRDTQYF. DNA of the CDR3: TGCGCCAGCAGCCAAGAGAGGGTTCGCGGGAGGAGGAGAGATACGCAGTATTTT.

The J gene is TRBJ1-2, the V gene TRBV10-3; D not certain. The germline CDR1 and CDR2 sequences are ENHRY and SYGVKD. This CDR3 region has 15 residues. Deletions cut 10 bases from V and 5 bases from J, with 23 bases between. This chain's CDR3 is CATRAQESGGYGYTF. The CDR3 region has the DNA TGTGCCACGCGTGCCCAAGAGTCAGGTGGTTATGGCTACACCTTC.

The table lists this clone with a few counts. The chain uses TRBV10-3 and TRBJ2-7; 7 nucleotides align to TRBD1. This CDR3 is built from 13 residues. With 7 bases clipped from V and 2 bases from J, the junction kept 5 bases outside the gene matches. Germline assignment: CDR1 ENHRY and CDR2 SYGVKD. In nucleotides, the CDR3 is TGTGCCATCAAAGGGACAGCTACCTACGAGCAGTACTTC. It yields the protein CAIKGTATYEQYF.

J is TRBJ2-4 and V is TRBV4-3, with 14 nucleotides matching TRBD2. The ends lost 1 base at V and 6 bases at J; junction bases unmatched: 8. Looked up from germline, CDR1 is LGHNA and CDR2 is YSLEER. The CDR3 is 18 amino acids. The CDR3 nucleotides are TGCGCCAGCAGCCAAGGGGGACTAGCGGGAGAGGTTGGAAACATTCAGTACTTC. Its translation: CASSQGGLAGEVGNIQYF.

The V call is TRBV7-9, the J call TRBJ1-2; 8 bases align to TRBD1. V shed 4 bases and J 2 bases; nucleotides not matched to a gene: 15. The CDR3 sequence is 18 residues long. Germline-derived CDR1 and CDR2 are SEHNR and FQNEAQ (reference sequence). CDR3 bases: TGTGCCAGCAGCTCATCTTCCGGGACAGGATTCCTAAACTATGGCTACACCTTC. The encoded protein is CASSSSSGTGFLNYGYTF.

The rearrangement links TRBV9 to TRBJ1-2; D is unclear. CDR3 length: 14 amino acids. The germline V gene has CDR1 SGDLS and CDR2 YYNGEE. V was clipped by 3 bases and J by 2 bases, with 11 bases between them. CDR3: CASSEGGINYGYTF. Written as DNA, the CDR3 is TGTGCCAGCAGCGAGGGAGGGATCAACTATGGCTACACCTTC.

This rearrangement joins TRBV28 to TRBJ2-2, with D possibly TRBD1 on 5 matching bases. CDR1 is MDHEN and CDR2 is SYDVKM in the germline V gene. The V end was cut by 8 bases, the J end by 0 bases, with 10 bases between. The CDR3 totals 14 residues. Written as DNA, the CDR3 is TGTGCCAGCCTGCGGACAACGAACACCGGGGAGCTGTTTTTT. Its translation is CASLRTTNTGELFF.

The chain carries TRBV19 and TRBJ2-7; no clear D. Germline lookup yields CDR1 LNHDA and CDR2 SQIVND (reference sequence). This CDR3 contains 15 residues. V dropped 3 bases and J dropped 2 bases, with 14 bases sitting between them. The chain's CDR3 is CASSISRKRTYEQYF. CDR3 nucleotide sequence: TGTGCCAGTAGTATCTCGAGGAAAAGGACCTACGAGCAGTACTTC.

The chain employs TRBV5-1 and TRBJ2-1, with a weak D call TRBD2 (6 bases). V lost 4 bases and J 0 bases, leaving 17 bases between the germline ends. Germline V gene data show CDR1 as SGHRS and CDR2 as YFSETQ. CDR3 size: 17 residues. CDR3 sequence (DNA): TGCGCCAGCAGCAGATCGCTTAGCGGAAGCTCCTACAATGAGCAGTTCTTC. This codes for CASSRSLSGSSYNEQFF.

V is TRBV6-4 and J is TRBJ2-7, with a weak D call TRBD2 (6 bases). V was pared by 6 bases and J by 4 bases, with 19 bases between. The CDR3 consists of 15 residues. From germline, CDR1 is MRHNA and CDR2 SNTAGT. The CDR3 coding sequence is TGTGCCAGCAGCCGATTAGCGGAACGGGTTTACGAGCAGTACTTC. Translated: CASSRLAERVYEQYF.

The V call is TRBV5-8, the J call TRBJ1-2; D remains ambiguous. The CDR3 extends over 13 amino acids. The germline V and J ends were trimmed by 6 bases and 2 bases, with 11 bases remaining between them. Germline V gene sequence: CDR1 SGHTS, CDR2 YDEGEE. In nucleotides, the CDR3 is TGTGCCAGCACCCGGGAGCAAAACTATGGCTACACCTTC. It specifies CASTREQNYGYTF.

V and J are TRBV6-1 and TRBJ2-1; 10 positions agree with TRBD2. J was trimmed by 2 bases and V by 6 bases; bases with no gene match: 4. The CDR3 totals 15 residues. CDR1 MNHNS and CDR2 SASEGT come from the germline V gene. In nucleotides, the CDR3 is TGTGCCAGCAGAGCTAGCGGGAGAGCCTACAATGAGCAGTTCTTC. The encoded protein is CASRASGRAYNEQFF.

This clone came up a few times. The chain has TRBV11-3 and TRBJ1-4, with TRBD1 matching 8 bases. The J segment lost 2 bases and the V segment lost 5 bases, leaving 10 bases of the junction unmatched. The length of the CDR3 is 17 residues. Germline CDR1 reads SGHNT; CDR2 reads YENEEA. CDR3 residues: CASSPIQGAETNEKLFF. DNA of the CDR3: TGTGCCAGCAGCCCGATCCAGGGGGCAGAGACTAATGAAAAACTGTTTTTT.

The CDR3 region is CASSIGRDRGWDYGYTF. CDR3 coding DNA: TGTGCCAGTAGTATAGGTAGGGACAGGGGATGGGACTATGGCTACACCTTC. The chain combines TRBV19 with TRBJ1-2; the match to TRBD1 covers 10 bases. Losses at the gene ends were 1 base for V and 3 bases for J; bases not matched to a gene: 8. The CDR3 has 17 amino acids. The germline V gene has CDR1 LNHDA and CDR2 SQIVND (reference sequence).

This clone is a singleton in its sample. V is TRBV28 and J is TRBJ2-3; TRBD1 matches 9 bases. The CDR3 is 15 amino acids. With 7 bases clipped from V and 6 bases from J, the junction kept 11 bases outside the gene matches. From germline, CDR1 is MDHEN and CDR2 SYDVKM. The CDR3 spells CASNRPGQGIDTQYF. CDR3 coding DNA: TGTGCCAGCAACCGACCGGGACAGGGTATCGATACGCAGTATTTT.

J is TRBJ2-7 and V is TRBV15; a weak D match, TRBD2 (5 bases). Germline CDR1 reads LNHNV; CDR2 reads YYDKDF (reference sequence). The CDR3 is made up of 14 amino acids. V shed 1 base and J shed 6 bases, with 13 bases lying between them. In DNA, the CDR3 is TGTGCCACCAGCAGAGGCTCCGGACTGCCCGAGCAGTACTTC. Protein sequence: CATSRGSGLPEQYF.

The CDR3 DNA is TGCGCCAGCAGTCGTACAGGGGCCCCAGATACGCAGTATTTT. Its translation: CASSRTGAPDTQYF. The rearrangement uses TRBV5-1 and TRBJ2-3, with 7 bases that match TRBD1. The CDR3 sequence is 14 residues long. V lost 5 bases and J lost 4; bases outside the gene matches: 7. The germline V gene has CDR1 SGHRS and CDR2 YFSETQ. Looking up the rest from reference TRBV5-1 and TRBJ2-3 gives the full variable domain: KAGVTQTPRYLIKTRGQQVTLSCSPISGHRSVSWYQQTPGQGLQFLFEYFSETQRNKGNFPGRFSGRQFSNSRSEMNVSTLELGDSALYLCASSRTGAPDTQYFGPGTRLTVL.

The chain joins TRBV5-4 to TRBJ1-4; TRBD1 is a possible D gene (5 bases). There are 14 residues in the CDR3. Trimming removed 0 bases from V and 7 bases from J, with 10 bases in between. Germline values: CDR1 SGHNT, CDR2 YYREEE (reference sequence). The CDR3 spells CASSLAPRGEKLFF. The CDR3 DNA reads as TGTGCCAGCAGCTTGGCCCCTAGGGGTGAAAAACTGTTTTTT.

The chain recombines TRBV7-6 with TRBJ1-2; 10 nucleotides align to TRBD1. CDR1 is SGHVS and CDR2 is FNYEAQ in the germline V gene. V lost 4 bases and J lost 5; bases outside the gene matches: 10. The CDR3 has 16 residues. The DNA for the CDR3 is TGTGCCAGCAGCTCTACCCCAATGGACAGGGGGTATGGCTACACCTTC. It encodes CASSSTPMDRGYGYTF.

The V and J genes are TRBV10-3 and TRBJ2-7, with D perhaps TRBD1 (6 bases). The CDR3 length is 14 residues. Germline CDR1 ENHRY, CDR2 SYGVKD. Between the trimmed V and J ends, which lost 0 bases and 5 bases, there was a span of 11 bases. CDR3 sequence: CAISESRGTHEQYF. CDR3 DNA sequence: TGTGCCATCAGTGAGTCGAGGGGGACCCACGAGCAGTACTTC.

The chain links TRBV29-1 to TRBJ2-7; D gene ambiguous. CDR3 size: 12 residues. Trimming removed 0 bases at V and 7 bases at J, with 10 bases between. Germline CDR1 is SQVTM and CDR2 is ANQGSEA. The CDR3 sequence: CSVEDLTKEQYF. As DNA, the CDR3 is TGCAGCGTTGAAGATTTAACTAAAGAGCAGTACTTC.